Following are 6 T cell receptor beta chains from one sample sequenced in a study of T cells in Graves' hyperthyroidism and ophthalmopathy. RNA transcripts gave rise to amplified TCR beta CDR3 regions. The HTBI primer set was used in a first-round RT-PCR of the TCR CDR3. MiXCR, applied by TCRdb to the multiplex PCR reads, yields one record per CDR3 protein. The profile shows 220,000 or so distinct CDR3 sequences, 15% to 20% of them singletons. Sequenced material: blood. The receptor set was obtained from a woman between 18 and 30 years old with Graves' ophthalmopathy.

This clonotype was counted many times. The chain combines TRBV2 with TRBJ2-1; 8 nucleotides agree with TRBD2. The germline V gene encodes CDR1 SNHLY and CDR2 FYNNEI. The CDR3 has 16 amino acids. V was clipped by 6 bases and J by 4 bases; unmatched bases: 11. The CDR3 protein is CASSDIRGGRYNEQFF. The CDR3 DNA reads TGTGCCAGCAGCGATATACGGGGGGGAAGGTACAATGAGCAGTTCTTC.

This clonotype was seen ten or more times. The chain uses TRBV9 and TRBJ1-2, with 7 bases that match TRBD1. The trim removed 4 bases at V and 2 bases at J, leaving 11 bases unmatched. The CDR3 totals 16 residues. Per the germline V gene, CDR1 is SGDLS and CDR2 is YYNGEE. This CDR3 is CASSLLRGQANYGYTF. The CDR3 nucleotides are TGTGCCAGCAGCCTACTTCGAGGACAGGCAAACTATGGCTACACCTTC.

This clonotype was recorded many times. The gene calls are TRBV4-1 and TRBJ1-4; D not resolved. V was trimmed by 0 bases and J by 8 bases, leaving 16 bases between them. CDR1 is MGHRA, CDR2 YSYEKL, per germline. The CDR3 loop spans 16 amino acids. CDR3 region: CASSQDFLLIGEKLFF. The CDR3 DNA reads TGCGCCAGCAGCCAAGATTTCCTTTTAATAGGCGAAAAACTGTTTTTT.

The CDR3, as DNA: TGTGCCAGCAGTAGAGAGGGCGGGAGCGCAGATACGCAGTATTTT. Translating it yields CASSREGGSADTQYF. The gene calls are TRBV9 and TRBJ2-3, with 7 bases aligning to TRBD2. The germline V gene has CDR1 SGDLS and CDR2 YYNGEE. V lost 5 bases and J lost 4; bases outside the gene matches: 10. The CDR3 spans 15 residues.

This clonotype has ten or more counts. The genes are TRBV5-5 and TRBJ1-3; possibly TRBD1 for D (5 bases). Trimming cost V 2 bases and J 2 bases, with 8 bases left between them. The V gene's germline CDR1 is SGHKS and CDR2 YYEKEE (reference sequence). This CDR3 spans 14 amino acids. The CDR3 loop is CASSFAGTGNTIYF. The CDR3 DNA reads TGTGCCAGCAGCTTTGCAGGGACTGGAAACACCATATATTTT.

At least ten counts were recorded for this clonotype. The V gene is TRBV3-1, the J gene TRBJ2-7, with D unresolved. Trimming removed 1 base from V and 1 base from J, with 14 bases in between. The CDR3 consists of 16 residues. Per the germline V gene, CDR1 is LGHDT and CDR2 is YNNKEL (reference sequence). CDR3 sequence (DNA): TGTGCCAGCAGCCAAGGAGTCGGGTACGAATCCTACGAGCAGTACTTC. Translated, it gives CASSQGVGYESYEQYF.